This TCR beta chain is from a study of blood T cell repertoires in COVID-19. Study-level background: Nucleic acid was either cDNA or gDNA, and it came from T cells, B-cell-depleted T cells, or PBMCs.

Per the original methods: The assay estimated nucleated cells by amplifying reference gene primers. Sequenced by immunoSEQ multiplex PCR; TCRdb stores in-frame clones only, minus some. V and J calls and clone size follow that table, whereas D and trimming were derived from the DNA. The sample has hundreds of thousands of clones; just over 85% are singletons. CDR1 and CDR2 from the germline V gene are SGHNT and YYREEE (reference sequence). This CDR3 is built from 16 residues. The junction had 6 bases not matched to a gene; V was cut back by 0 bases and J by 6 bases. This sequence was found in a woman aged 25 to 39 with active or convalescent COVID-19. Material for sequencing was peripheral blood. This rearrangement joins TRBV5-4 to TRBJ2-1; 10 bases are shared with TRBD2. Written as DNA, the CDR3 is TGTGCCAGCAGCTTGGGGGCTAGCGGGGGTTCCAATGAGCAGTTCTTC. It encodes CASSLGASGGSNEQFF.